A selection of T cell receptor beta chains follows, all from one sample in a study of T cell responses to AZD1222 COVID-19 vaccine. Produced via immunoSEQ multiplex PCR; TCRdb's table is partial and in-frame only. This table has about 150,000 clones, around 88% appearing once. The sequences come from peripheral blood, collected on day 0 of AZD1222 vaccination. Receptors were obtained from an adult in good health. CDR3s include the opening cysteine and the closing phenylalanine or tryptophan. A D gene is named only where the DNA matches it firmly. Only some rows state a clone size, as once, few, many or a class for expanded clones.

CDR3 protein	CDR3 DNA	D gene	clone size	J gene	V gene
CATSRDGAQGVLETQYF	TGTGCCACCAGCAGAGATGGCGCACAGGGGGTTTTAGAGACCCAGTACTTC	TRBD1	-	TRBJ2-5	TRBV15
CASRFLASGYEQYF	TGTGCCAGCAGGTTCCTAGCGTCCGGCTACGAGCAGTACTTC	-	-	TRBJ2-7	TRBV27
CASSFDRGTEAFF	TGTGCCAGTAGCTTCGACAGGGGCACTGAAGCTTTCTTT	TRBD1	-	TRBJ1-1	TRBV19
CASSETYEQYF	TGTGCCAGCAGCGAGACCTACGAGCAGTACTTC	-	medium-sized	TRBJ2-7	TRBV6-6
CASSWRNGRKETQYF	TGTGCCAGCAGCTGGAGGAACGGGAGGAAAGAGACCCAGTACTTC	TRBD2	-	TRBJ2-5	TRBV11-2
CASSQVGRMNSPLHF	TGTGCCAGCAGCCAAGTGGGACGGATGAATTCACCCCTCCACTTT	-	few	TRBJ1-6	TRBV11-3
CASNSRSGGVETQYF	TGTGCCAGCAACTCCCGTTCAGGGGGGGTAGAGACCCAGTACTTC	-	-	TRBJ2-5	TRBV11-2
CASGGLAGELFF	TGTGCCAGCGGGGGGTTGGCCGGGGAGCTGTTTTTT	-	-	TRBJ2-2	TRBV25-1
CASSPPDRENEKLFF	TGTGCCAGCAGCCCCCCGGACAGGGAAAATGAAAAACTGTTTTTT	TRBD1	-	TRBJ1-4	TRBV7-9
CASSITGLGYTF	TGTGCCAGCAGTATCACAGGGCTTGGCTACACCTTC	-	-	TRBJ1-2	TRBV28
CSVDAPPWTGLNTEAFF	TGCAGCGTTGACGCACCTCCTTGGACAGGCTTGAACACTGAAGCTTTCTTT	TRBD1	-	TRBJ1-1	TRBV29-1
CASSLETHTEAFF	TGTGCCAGCAGCTTAGAGACCCACACTGAAGCTTTCTTT	-	-	TRBJ1-1	TRBV7-9
CASRYLVLGQKRNGYTF	TGTGCCAGTAGATACCTCGTTTTGGGGCAGAAAAGAAATGGCTACACCTTC	-	once	TRBJ1-2	TRBV19
CATMGQDRDIQYF	TGTGCCACCATGGGACAGGATAGGGACATTCAGTACTTC	TRBD1	-	TRBJ2-4	TRBV2
CASSPPGHLIYGYTF	TGTGCCAGTAGCCCTCCGGGACACCTAATCTATGGCTACACCTTC	-	-	TRBJ1-2	TRBV19
CASGEGFNEQFF	TGTGCCAGCGGAGAGGGATTCAATGAGCAGTTCTTC	-	-	TRBJ2-1	TRBV7-3
CASSRTGQTNEKLFF	TGTGCCAGCAGCCGAACGGGACAGACTAATGAAAAACTGTTTTTT	TRBD1	-	TRBJ1-4	TRBV5-5
CASSLSGQSNSPLHF	TGTGCCAGCAGCCTTTCGGGACAGTCTAATTCACCCCTCCACTTT	TRBD1	-	TRBJ1-6	TRBV14
CASSVVIGTGNTEAFF	TGTGCCAGCAGCGTAGTTATCGGGACAGGGAACACTGAAGCTTTCTTT	TRBD1	-	TRBJ1-1	TRBV9
CASSWGLAGGSSYNEQFF	TGCGCCAGCAGCTGGGGACTAGCGGGAGGAAGCTCCTACAATGAGCAGTTCTTC	TRBD2	few	TRBJ2-1	TRBV5-1
CATSDNRGWGDYGYTF	TGTGCCACCAGTGATAACAGGGGATGGGGGGACTATGGCTACACCTTC	TRBD1	few	TRBJ1-2	TRBV24-1
CASSAGLAVREQYF	TGTGCCAGCAGCGCGGGACTAGCGGTGAGGGAGCAGTACTTC	TRBD2	-	TRBJ2-7	TRBV5-4
CASSLWGERELFF	TGCGCCAGCAGCTTGTGGGGGGAGCGGGAGCTGTTTTTT	-	few	TRBJ2-2	TRBV5-1
CASSLSGGSYNEQFF	TGTGCCAGCAGTTTATCCGGGGGGTCCTACAATGAGCAGTTCTTC	TRBD2	-	TRBJ2-1	TRBV28
CAAGALYGYTF	TGTGCCGCGGGGGCTTTGTATGGCTACACCTTC	-	-	TRBJ1-2	TRBV19
CAIRNSDRQDGYTF	TGTGCCATCAGGAACTCCGACAGGCAAGATGGCTACACCTTC	-	-	TRBJ1-2	TRBV10-3
CASSLSQGAKGYTF	TGTGCCAGCAGCTTAAGCCAGGGGGCGAAGGGCTACACCTTC	TRBD1	-	TRBJ1-2	TRBV7-2
CASSGEDGIHYEQYF	TGTGCCAGCAGCGGAGAGGACGGGATACACTACGAGCAGTACTTC	-	few	TRBJ2-7	TRBV5-6
CASSTGTRDTEAFF	TGTGCCAGCAGTACCGGGACAAGGGACACTGAAGCTTTCTTT	-	once	TRBJ1-1	TRBV28
CASSDRQIQLFF	TGTGCCAGCAGTGATCGACAGATCCAACTGTTTTTT	-	once	TRBJ1-4	TRBV28
CASHRRAGHEQFF	TGTGCCTCTCACCGGAGGGCCGGGCATGAGCAGTTCTTC	-	-	TRBJ2-1	TRBV30
CASSEWYSQSNQPQHF	TGTGCCAGCAGCGAATGGTACAGTCAAAGTAATCAGCCCCAGCATTTT	-	-	TRBJ1-5	TRBV2
CASRAPNTGELFF	TGTGCCAGTAGGGCACCGAACACCGGGGAGCTGTTTTTT	-	-	TRBJ2-2	TRBV19
CASSLAGRADTQYF	TGTGCCAGCAGTTTAGCGGGTAGAGCAGATACGCAGTATTTT	-	few	TRBJ2-3	TRBV27
CAWSVLGQGAKDEQYF	TGTGCCTGGAGTGTACTGGGACAGGGGGCAAAGGACGAGCAGTACTTC	TRBD1	-	TRBJ2-7	TRBV30
CASSRGGTRNTEAFF	TGTGCCAGCAGCCGGGGGGGCACAAGGAACACTGAAGCTTTCTTT	-	-	TRBJ1-1	TRBV7-3
CATSKSRGEDTQYF	TGTGCCACCAGCAAATCCAGGGGTGAAGATACGCAGTATTTT	-	-	TRBJ2-3	TRBV15
CAISGTGMRGRETQYF	TGTGCCATCAGTGGAACAGGGATGAGGGGTAGAGAGACCCAGTACTTC	-	-	TRBJ2-5	TRBV10-3
CASSGGNTEAFF	TGTGCCAGCAGCGGGGGGAACACTGAAGCTTTCTTT	-	many	TRBJ1-1	TRBV7-9
CAWWTGGGYTF	TGTGCCTGGTGGACAGGGGGCGGCTACACCTTC	TRBD1	-	TRBJ1-2	TRBV30
CAVLMSSYNEQFF	TGTGCCGTCCTGATGAGCTCCTACAATGAGCAGTTCTTC	-	once	TRBJ2-1	TRBV10-3
CASSPRTGGSGYTF	TGTGCCAGCAGCCCCCGGACAGGGGGAAGTGGCTACACCTTC	TRBD1	-	TRBJ1-2	TRBV5-4
CASSETGGPQYF	TGTGCCAGCAGCGAAACAGGGGGCCCCCAGTACTTC	TRBD1	-	TRBJ2-5	TRBV7-9
CASSFGGSAHNEQFF	TGTGCCAGCAGCTTTGGCGGGAGCGCGCACAATGAGCAGTTCTTC	TRBD2	-	TRBJ2-1	TRBV7-8
CASRPRGLRTDTQYF	TGTGCCAGTAGACCCAGGGGGCTACGCACAGATACGCAGTATTTT	TRBD1	-	TRBJ2-3	TRBV19
CASSIGQIPYF	TGTGCCAGCAGCATCGGACAGATTCCGTATTTT	-	-	TRBJ2-3	TRBV11-3
CASRGGVEQYF	TGCGCCAGTCGGGGGGGCGTCGAGCAGTACTTC	TRBD2	-	TRBJ2-7	TRBV5-1
CSVRTGSDEKLFF	TGCAGCGTGCGGACAGGGTCGGATGAAAAACTGTTTTTT	TRBD1	-	TRBJ1-4	TRBV29-1
CASSGEDRGISNQPQHF	TGTGCCAGCAGTGGCGAGGACAGGGGGATTAGCAATCAGCCCCAGCATTTT	TRBD1	-	TRBJ1-5	TRBV6-1
CASSFSLAGYNEQFF	TGTGCCAGCAGTTTCAGTCTAGCAGGCTACAATGAGCAGTTCTTC	-	-	TRBJ2-1	TRBV27
CASSMRRSGELFF	TGTGCCAGCAGTATGCGGAGGAGCGGGGAGCTGTTTTTT	-	-	TRBJ2-2	TRBV2
CASSFGLAGGTGELFF	TGTGCCAGCAGTTTCGGACTAGCGGGAGGAACCGGGGAGCTGTTTTTT	TRBD2	once	TRBJ2-2	TRBV28
CASNQQGYGYTF	TGTGCCAGCAACCAACAGGGCTACGGCTACACCTTC	-	few	TRBJ1-2	TRBV7-9
CSASALAGGGEQFF	TGCAGTGCTAGTGCACTAGCGGGAGGGGGAGAGCAGTTCTTC	TRBD2	-	TRBJ2-1	TRBV20-1
CASSTRDPQTGELFF	TGTGCCAGCAGTACACGGGACCCTCAGACCGGGGAGCTGTTTTTT	-	-	TRBJ2-2	TRBV27
CAWSAEDGYTF	TGTGCCTGGAGTGCAGAAGATGGCTACACCTTC	-	-	TRBJ1-2	TRBV30
CASSWGGRRSYEQYF	TGCGCCAGCAGCTGGGGTGGCAGGCGGTCCTACGAGCAGTACTTC	-	few	TRBJ2-7	TRBV5-1
CASSLEGGPNTEAFF	TGTGCCAGCAGCCTCGAAGGTGGTCCGAACACTGAAGCTTTCTTT	-	-	TRBJ1-1	TRBV3-1/TRBV3-2
CASSPDVPDTEAFF	TGTGCCAGCTCACCTGACGTGCCGGACACTGAAGCTTTCTTT	-	once	TRBJ1-1	TRBV18
CASRKDSTDTQYF	TGTGCCAGCAGAAAAGACTCCACAGATACGCAGTATTTT	-	-	TRBJ2-3	TRBV6-5